The rows below give T cell receptor beta chains drawn from one sample of a study of blood T cell repertoires in COVID-19. TCRdb keeps only in-frame clones here, not all; method: immunoSEQ multiplex PCR. The sample has 95,000 to 150,000 clones; 70% to 90% are singletons. What was sequenced was peripheral blood. Every receptor here comes from a woman at least 80 years old with acute or convalescent COVID-19. Each CDR3 is given with its conserved first and last residue. Fields, in order: V gene, J gene, D gene, clone size, CDR3 protein, CDR3 DNA. A D gene is named only where the DNA matches it firmly. Rows may omit the clone size; those that give it use once, few, many or a size class.

TRBV6-2/TRBV6-3,TRBJ2-3,-,-,CASSLLAGYTQYF,TGTGCCAGCAGTCTACTAGCAGGGTATACGCAGTATTTT
TRBV3-1/TRBV3-2,TRBJ1-1,TRBD1,-,CASSQFLPGQGVAFF,TGTGCCAGCAGCCAATTCTTACCGGGACAGGGAGTAGCTTTCTTT
TRBV12-3/TRBV12-4,TRBJ2-5,-,-,CASSLDGESAQYF,TGTGCCAGCAGTTTAGACGGAGAATCGGCCCAGTACTTC
TRBV28,TRBJ2-7,-,-,CASSSRPRGQYF,TGTGCCAGCAGTTCCCGGCCCCGCGGGCAGTACTTC
TRBV5-1,TRBJ2-3,-,once,CASSLTRQASTDTQYF,TGCGCCAGCAGCTTGACCCGACAGGCTAGCACAGATACGCAGTATTTT
TRBV7-6,TRBJ2-4,TRBD2,once,CASSPGLAGEGNQYF,TGTGCCAGCAGCCCTGGACTAGCGGGAGAAGGGAATCAGTACTTC
TRBV3-1/TRBV3-2,TRBJ2-7,TRBD2,once,CASSQGQGGVYEQYF,TGTGCCAGCAGCCAAGGTCAGGGAGGGGTCTACGAGCAGTACTTC
TRBV2,TRBJ1-1,-,-,CARKGWGENTEAFF,TGTGCCAGAAAAGGGTGGGGGGAGAACACTGAAGCTTTCTTT
TRBV9,TRBJ1-1,-,-,CASSVSLGNTEAFF,TGTGCCAGCAGCGTTAGCTTGGGGAACACTGAAGCTTTCTTT
TRBV5-1,TRBJ1-2,TRBD1,-,CASSLFGQGDGYTF,TGCGCCAGCAGCTTGTTCGGACAGGGCGATGGCTACACCTTC
TRBV4-3,TRBJ2-2,-,-,CASSRREAWDTGELFF,TGCGCCAGCAGCCGAAGGGAGGCGTGGGACACCGGGGAGCTGTTTTTT
TRBV6-5,TRBJ2-7,-,few,CASSVQNRDTYF,TGTGCCAGCAGCGTTCAGAACAGGGACACGTACTTC
TRBV25-1,TRBJ2-1,TRBD2,-,CASSDGLAGREQFF,TGTGCCAGCAGTGATGGACTAGCGGGAAGGGAGCAGTTCTTC
TRBV6-2/TRBV6-3,TRBJ1-2,-,-,CASSYPGRPGYTF,TGTGCCAGCAGTTACCCAGGGAGGCCTGGCTACACCTTC
TRBV12-3/TRBV12-4,TRBJ1-2,-,-,CASSTRGVGYTF,TGTGCCAGCAGTACCAGGGGAGTGGGCTACACCTTC
TRBV6-1,TRBJ2-1,-,-,CASSEYRVSHNEQFF,TGTGCCAGCAGTGAGTACAGGGTGTCCCACAATGAGCAGTTCTTC
TRBV4-2,TRBJ1-4,-,-,CASSQEKQVRKLFF,TGTGCCAGCAGCCAAGAGAAGCAGGTTCGGAAACTGTTTTTT
TRBV9,TRBJ2-3,-,-,CASARGGTDTQYF,TGTGCCAGCGCCAGGGGCGGCACAGATACGCAGTATTTT
TRBV6-5,TRBJ2-6,-,-,CASRLTGGANVLTF,TGTGCCAGCAGACTAACAGGTGGGGCCAACGTCCTGACTTTC
TRBV5-6,TRBJ2-5,-,-,CASSSAGSETQYF,TGTGCCAGCAGCTCTGCAGGGTCAGAGACCCAGTACTTC
TRBV2,TRBJ2-5,-,-,CASSWGGGETQYF,TGTGCCAGCAGTTGGGGGGGCGGGGAGACCCAGTACTTC
TRBV19,TRBJ1-4,-,-,CASSVQGFSEKLFF,TGTGCCAGTAGTGTCCAGGGATTTAGTGAAAAACTGTTTTTT
TRBV28,TRBJ2-3,TRBD1,-,CASSPDRVEDTQYF,TGTGCCAGCAGCCCCGACAGGGTCGAGGATACGCAGTATTTT
TRBV4-3,TRBJ1-4,TRBD1,few,CASSRTGAGNEKLFF,TGCGCCAGCAGCCGAACAGGGGCGGGTAATGAAAAACTGTTTTTT
TRBV12-5,TRBJ2-3,-,once,CASGSPTSYSTDTQYF,TGTGCTAGTGGTTCCCCGACAAGTTATAGCACAGATACGCAGTATTTT
TRBV19,TRBJ2-2,TRBD2,-,CASVPRAGGITNTGELFF,TGTGCCAGTGTCCCGCGGGCGGGGGGAATTACGAACACCGGGGAGCTGTTTTTT
TRBV6-5,TRBJ1-1,-,few,CASSYPHREGAEAFF,TGTGCCAGCAGTTACCCCCACAGGGAGGGAGCTGAAGCTTTCTTT
TRBV18,TRBJ2-1,TRBD1,once,CASSPGWRTGKNEQFF,TGTGCCAGCTCACCAGGGTGGAGGACAGGGAAGAATGAGCAGTTCTTC
TRBV29-1,TRBJ2-1,-,once,CSVGQGLSYNEQFF,TGCAGCGTTGGGCAGGGGCTCTCCTACAATGAGCAGTTCTTC
TRBV9,TRBJ2-3,-,-,CASSVGVGGTQYF,TGTGCCAGCAGCGTAGGGGTTGGAGGTACGCAGTATTTT
TRBV7-6,TRBJ2-1,-,-,CASSERPSSSYNEQFF,TGTGCCAGCAGCGAGAGGCCGTCTAGCTCCTACAATGAGCAGTTCTTC
TRBV7-3,TRBJ1-4,-,-,CASSQGAGPNEKLFF,TGTGCCAGCAGCCAAGGAGCAGGGCCTAATGAAAAACTGTTTTTT
TRBV5-1,TRBJ2-2,-,-,CASSPAGATGELFF,TGCGCCAGCAGCCCGGCGGGGGCAACCGGGGAGCTGTTTTTT
TRBV4-1,TRBJ1-6,-,-,CASSPFLHF,TGCGCCAGCAGCCCGTTCCTCCACTTT
TRBV25-1,TRBJ2-4,TRBD2,-,CASSPPTSGLNIQYF,TGTGCCAGCAGTCCACCGACTAGCGGCCTAAACATTCAGTACTTC